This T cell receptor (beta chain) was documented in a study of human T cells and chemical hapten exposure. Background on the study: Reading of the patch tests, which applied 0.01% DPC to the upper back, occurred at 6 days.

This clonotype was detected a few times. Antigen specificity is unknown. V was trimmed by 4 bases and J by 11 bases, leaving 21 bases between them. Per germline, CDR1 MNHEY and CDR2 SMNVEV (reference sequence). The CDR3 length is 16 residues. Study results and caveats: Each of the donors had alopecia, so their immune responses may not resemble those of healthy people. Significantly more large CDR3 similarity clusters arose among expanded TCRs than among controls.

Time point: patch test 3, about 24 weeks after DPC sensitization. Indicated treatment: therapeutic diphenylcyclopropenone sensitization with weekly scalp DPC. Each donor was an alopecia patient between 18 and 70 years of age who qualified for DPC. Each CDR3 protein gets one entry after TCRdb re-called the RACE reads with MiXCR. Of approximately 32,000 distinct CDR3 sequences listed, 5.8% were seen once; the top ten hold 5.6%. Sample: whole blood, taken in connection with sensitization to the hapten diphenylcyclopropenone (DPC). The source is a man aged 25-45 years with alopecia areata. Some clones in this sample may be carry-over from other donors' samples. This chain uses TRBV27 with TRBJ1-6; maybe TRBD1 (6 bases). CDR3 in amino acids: CASSSQPQGIGTPLHF. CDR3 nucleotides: TGTGCCAGCAGTTCACAACCACAGGGTATAGGTACACCCCTCCACTTT.